Included here is one TCR beta chain sequence, with context. Residents of about two dozen US areas, aged roughly 18 to 89 years, made up the participants. Participants' own reports of clinical history determined their cohort assignment. Germline-derived CDR1 and CDR2 are MNHEY and SVGAGI. The V end was cut by 3 bases, the J end by 6 bases, with 11 bases between. The CDR3 spans 13 residues. This sample was taken from a study of blood T cell repertoires in COVID-19. Study-level information: The analysed material was cDNA or gDNA that came from T cells, B-cell-depleted T cells, or PBMCs.

As processed by the authors: How many nucleated cells were present was estimated from reference gene primer amplification. Assay used: immunoSEQ multiplex PCR; TCRdb lists only in-frame clones, some missing. The DNA gave D and trimming, while V, J and clone size come from that table. This table has a few hundred thousand clones, around 91% appearing once. The receptor was isolated from a man aged 18-30 years who had recovered from COVID-19. Material for sequencing was PBMCs or T cells enriched from blood (not recorded which). The chain joins TRBV6-5 to TRBJ1-2, with D possibly matching TRBD1 (6 bases). For the CDR3, the DNA is TGTGCCAGCAGTTATCCAGAGGGGGATGGCTACACCTTC. Protein product: CASSYPEGDGYTF.